Presented here are 28 T cell receptor beta chains from one specimen sequenced in a study of blood T cell repertoires in COVID-19. Generated by immunoSEQ multiplex PCR, the TCRdb table keeps only in-frame clones and is missing some. The sample shows about 76,000 clones, about 83% of them seen only once. The sequencing input was peripheral blood. Every receptor here comes from a man younger than 45 with acute or convalescent COVID-19.

This chain joins TRBV7-6 and TRBJ2-3; 10 bases line up with TRBD2. The CDR3 totals 14 residues. V dropped 5 bases and J dropped 10; count of bases not matched to a gene: 9. Germline values: CDR1 SGHVS, CDR2 FNYEAQ. The CDR3 bases are TGTGCCAGCAGCCCCCGGACTAGCGGAGAATCGCAGTATTTT. Translation: CASSPRTSGESQYF.

The chain has TRBV19 and TRBJ2-7; weak D call: TRBD2 (6 bases). Trimming pared 3 bases from V and 3 bases from J, leaving 15 bases between. CDR3 length: 15 residues. Per the germline V gene, CDR1 is LNHDA and CDR2 is SQIVND (reference sequence). Written as DNA, the CDR3 is TGTGCCAGTAGTATGTGGGGCGGGGCGGTCTACGAGCAGTACTTC. As protein: CASSMWGGAVYEQYF.

V usage is TRBV7-8 and J usage is TRBJ1-1; tentatively, D is TRBD1 (5 bases). Germline V lookup: CDR1 SGHVS, CDR2 FQNEAQ. The CDR3 extends over 11 amino acids. Trimming shortened V by 5 bases and J by 7 bases, and 8 bases separated the two germline ends. The DNA for the CDR3 is TGTGCCAGCAGCCTACAGGTTGAAGCTTTCTTT. It specifies CASSLQVEAFF.

This CDR3 reads CASSPGGRVNTEAFF. The CDR3 DNA sequence: TGCGCCAGCTCCCCCGGGGGTAGGGTGAACACTGAAGCTTTCTTT. The chain carries TRBV5-1 and TRBJ1-1; maybe TRBD1 (5 bases). Trimming removed 7 bases from V and 0 bases from J, with 16 bases in between. CDR3 length equals 15 residues. The V gene's germline CDR1 is SGHRS and CDR2 YFSETQ.

This clone was detected once. The identical CDR3 is also encoded by other nucleotide sequences in the sample. The genes are TRBV3-1 (or the pseudogene TRBV3-2) and TRBJ2-3; 11 bases line up with TRBD2. V lost 4 bases and J lost 3; bases outside the gene matches: 3. There are 15 residues in the CDR3. Germline assignment: CDR1 LGHDT and CDR2 YNNKEL (reference sequence). The CDR3 sequence: CASSPTSGSTDTQYF. CDR3 in DNA: TGTGCCAGCAGCCCAACTAGCGGGAGTACAGATACGCAGTATTTT.

This clone was observed a handful of times. This chain connects TRBV19 to TRBJ2-7, with D unclear. Trimming cost V 4 bases and J 7 bases, with 14 bases left between them. Germline lookup yields CDR1 LNHDA and CDR2 SQIVND (reference sequence). The CDR3 contains 13 residues. Here the CDR3 DNA reads TGTGCCAGTAGTAGGAAGGCAGGTTGGGAGCAGTACTTC. Its protein is CASSRKAGWEQYF. Full variable domain (outside the CDR3, taken from reference TRBV19 and TRBJ2-7): DGGITQSPKYLFRKEGQNVTLSCEQNLNHDAMYWYRQDPGQGLRLIYYSQIVNDFQKGDIAEGYSVSREKKESFPLTVTSAQKNPTAFYLCASSRKAGWEQYFGPGTRLTVT.

The chain carries TRBV5-6 and TRBJ2-3; 10 nucleotides align to TRBD2. With 6 bases clipped from V and 4 bases from J, the junction kept 17 bases outside the gene matches. Looked up from germline, CDR1 is SGHDT and CDR2 is YYEEEE. The CDR3 has 18 amino acids. The CDR3 is CASNWRASGSLGADTQYF. The CDR3 DNA follows: TGTGCCAGCAACTGGCGGGCTAGCGGGAGCCTAGGGGCAGATACGCAGTATTTT.

The chain has TRBV9 and TRBJ2-1; perhaps TRBD2 as D (5 bases). The CDR3 totals 15 residues. Germline CDR1 SGDLS, CDR2 YYNGEE. Trimming removed 1 base at V and 1 base at J, with 9 bases between. The CDR3 loop is CASSVTSGSYNEQFF. CDR3 coding DNA: TGTGCCAGCAGCGTAACGAGCGGATCCTACAATGAGCAGTTCTTC.

The rearrangement links TRBV6-1 to TRBJ1-5, with 7 positions matching TRBD1. The CDR3 runs 15 residues. Losses at the gene ends were 2 bases for V and 3 bases for J; bases not matched to a gene: 4. Germline V gene sequence: CDR1 MNHNS, CDR2 SASEGT. In DNA form, the CDR3 reads TGTGCCAGCAGTGAACTCGACAGGGCCAATCAGCCCCAGCATTTT. Encoded protein: CASSELDRANQPQHF.

This chain joins TRBV12-3 or TRBV12-4 and TRBJ1-4; D remains unclear. The V and J ends lost 6 bases and 6 bases respectively, with 8 bases between them. The CDR3 is made up of 12 amino acids. Here the CDR3 reads CASSLRYEKLFF. As DNA, the CDR3 is TGTGCCAGCAGCCTCCGGTATGAAAAACTGTTTTTT.

This chain connects TRBV10-1 to TRBJ2-3, with TRBD2 identical over 7 bases. Germline V gene data show CDR1 as WNHNN and CDR2 as SYGVQD (reference sequence). After removal of 0 bases from V and 3 bases from J, the junction contained 6 bases not matched to a gene. The CDR3 spans 16 residues. The CDR3 spells CASSESGGRGTDTQYF. DNA for the CDR3: TGCGCCAGCAGTGAGTCGGGAGGGAGGGGAACAGATACGCAGTATTTT.

On this clone itself: Different DNA sequences within this sample yield the same CDR3. This sequence joins TRBV20-1 and TRBJ2-5, with D tentatively TRBD2 (5 bases). The V gene lost 5 bases and the J gene lost 5 bases, with 9 bases spanning the gap. This CDR3 contains 11 residues. CDR1 is DFQATT and CDR2 is SNEGSKA in the germline V gene (reference sequence). The CDR3 is CSADPGETQYF. DNA for the CDR3: TGCAGTGCTGATCCGGGGGAGACCCAGTACTTC.

CDR3 DNA: TGTGCCTCTCTACGCGGCTATGGCTACACCTTC. Protein sequence: CASLRGYGYTF. The chain joins TRBV24-1 to TRBJ1-2; D unresolved. V was shortened by 12 bases and J by 4 bases, with 11 bases between the two germline ends. Germline CDR1 and CDR2: KGHDR and SFDVKD. This CDR3 spans 11 amino acids.

V is TRBV27 and J is TRBJ1-1; D call uncertain. Germline loops: CDR1 MNHEY, CDR2 SMNVEV (reference sequence). V was trimmed by 7 bases and J by 1 base, leaving 16 bases between them. The CDR3 sequence is 15 residues long. CDR3 bases: TGTGCCAGCACTTACACGGTCGGCGGGAACACTGAAGCTTTCTTT. It translates to CASTYTVGGNTEAFF.

The chain couples TRBV5-3 to TRBJ1-5; tentatively, D is TRBD1 (6 bases). TRBV5-3 is recorded as an ORF, its role being uncertain. Trimming removed 4 bases at V and 6 bases at J, with 14 bases between. This CDR3 is 14 amino acids long. CDR3 region: CARSRVTGFQPQHF. The DNA of the CDR3 is TGTGCCAGAAGCAGGGTCACAGGGTTTCAGCCCCAGCATTTT.

The rearrangement links TRBV19 to TRBJ2-4; 8 positions agree with TRBD2. There are 15 residues in the CDR3. Germline V gene sequence: CDR1 LNHDA, CDR2 SQIVND (reference sequence). V trimming: 5 bases; J trimming: 6 bases; junction bases outside the gene matches: 9. DNA for the CDR3: TGTGCCAGTAGTCAGCCCGGACTAGCTGGAAACATTCAGTACTTC. It encodes CASSQPGLAGNIQYF.

This sequence joins TRBV6-6 and TRBJ1-2; possibly TRBD1 for D (6 bases). V gave up 2 bases and J gave up 3 bases, with 10 bases separating them. This CDR3 is built from 14 residues. The germline gives CDR1 MNHNY, CDR2 SVGAGI (reference sequence). The CDR3 reads CASSYDGQYYGYTF. Written as DNA, the CDR3 is TGTGCCAGCAGTTACGACGGACAGTACTATGGCTACACCTTC.

This clone was observed at least ten times. The rearrangement links TRBV28 to TRBJ1-1; 7 bases map to TRBD1. The CDR3 loop spans 15 amino acids. Germline lookup yields CDR1 MDHEN and CDR2 SYDVKM. J lost 7 bases, V lost 6 bases, and 14 bases had no gene match. CDR3 DNA: TGTGCCAGCAGCGGTCCGGGACAGAGCACTTATGAAGCTTTCTTT. Amino acid sequence: CASSGPGQSTYEAFF.

The chain has TRBV18 and TRBJ2-7; tentative D call: TRBD2 (5 bases). Deletions cut 3 bases from V and 7 bases from J, with 25 bases between. The CDR3 is 17 residues long. Germline lookup yields CDR1 KGHSH and CDR2 LQKENI. The CDR3 region has the DNA TGTGCCAGCTCACCGACCCCTACACTAGTTTCCGCTGGTGAGCAGTACTTC. As protein: CASSPTPTLVSAGEQYF.

V usage is TRBV24-1 and J usage is TRBJ2-2; possible D gene TRBD2, 6 bases. The CDR3 runs to 15 residues. Germline CDR1 reads KGHDR; CDR2 reads SFDVKD. Trimming took 4 bases from V and 7 from J, leaving 15 bases between them. This CDR3 reads CATSDAALARGELFF. The CDR3 DNA sequence: TGTGCCACCAGTGACGCAGCTCTAGCGCGCGGGGAGCTGTTTTTT.

The chain couples TRBV29-1 to TRBJ2-1; D is possibly TRBD2 (5 bases). The CDR3 length is 14 residues. Germline V gene sequence: CDR1 SQVTM, CDR2 ANQGSEA. Trimming cost V 4 bases and J 8 bases, with 18 bases left between them. The CDR3 loop reads CSVANEGAGYEQFF. The CDR3 DNA is TGCAGCGTTGCCAACGAGGGAGCCGGCTATGAGCAGTTCTTC.

The chain links TRBV9 to TRBJ1-2; maybe TRBD1 (6 bases). The germline gives CDR1 SGDLS, CDR2 YYNGEE. The germline V and J ends were trimmed by 3 bases and 2 bases, with 8 bases remaining between them. The CDR3 is 13 residues long. CDR3 in amino acids: CASSAQGNYGYTF. The CDR3 bases are TGTGCCAGCAGCGCTCAGGGGAACTATGGCTACACCTTC.

The V and J genes are TRBV7-2 and TRBJ2-5; D is perhaps TRBD1 (6 bases). Per the germline V gene, CDR1 is SGHTA and CDR2 is FQGNSA. The CDR3 sequence is 11 residues long. Trimming removed 5 bases from V and 8 bases from J, with 9 bases in between. CDR3 in amino acids: CASSIQGTQYF. In DNA form, the CDR3 reads TGTGCCAGCAGCATACAGGGAACCCAGTACTTC.

The CDR3: CASSRDGRESYEQYF. In DNA form, the CDR3 reads TGTGCCAGCAGCAGGGACGGGAGAGAGTCCTACGAGCAGTACTTC. The chain joins TRBV27 to TRBJ2-7; D is possibly TRBD2 (6 bases). The CDR3 is 15 amino acids. Trimming shortened V by 6 bases and J by 1 base, and 16 bases separated the two germline ends. CDR1 is MNHEY, CDR2 SMNVEV, per germline (reference sequence).

The chain combines TRBV4-1 with TRBJ2-7; 9 nucleotides align to TRBD1. The ends lost 1 base at V and 1 base at J; junction bases unmatched: 8. The CDR3 is 17 amino acids. Per the germline V gene, CDR1 is MGHRA and CDR2 is YSYEKL. CDR3 region: CASSQVGPGTGSYEQYF. CDR3 sequence (DNA): TGCGCCAGCAGCCAAGTTGGACCCGGGACAGGGTCCTACGAGCAGTACTTC.

The chain has TRBV10-1 and TRBJ2-7; TRBD2 agrees at 7 bases. Germline V gene lookup returns CDR1 WNHNN and CDR2 SYGVQD (reference sequence). V shed 0 bases and J 5 bases; nucleotides not matched to a gene: 10. The CDR3 is made up of 16 amino acids. The CDR3 here is CASSESRGSIRNEQYF. CDR3 DNA sequence: TGCGCCAGCAGTGAGTCACGCGGGAGCATTAGGAACGAGCAGTACTTC.

The chain combines TRBV29-1 with TRBJ2-3; perhaps TRBD2 as D (6 bases). The germline V gene has CDR1 SQVTM and CDR2 ANQGSEA. CDR3 length: 17 residues. Trimming cost V 7 bases and J 2 bases, with 25 bases left between them. CDR3 protein: CSAHSARDGSNTDTQYF. The CDR3 bases are TGCAGCGCGCATTCGGCTCGGGACGGGAGTAACACAGATACGCAGTATTTT.

The rearrangement links TRBV2 to TRBJ2-5; 11 nucleotides match TRBD2. The CDR3 has 16 residues. With 5 bases clipped from V and 0 bases from J, the junction kept 5 bases outside the gene matches. From germline, CDR1 is SNHLY and CDR2 FYNNEI. DNA for the CDR3: TGTGCCAGCAGTCCGCTGGGACTAGCGGACCAAGAGACCCAGTACTTC. Residues: CASSPLGLADQETQYF.